The rows below give T cell receptor beta chains drawn from one sample of a study of T cells in Graves' hyperthyroidism and ophthalmopathy. A single record per CDR3 protein comes from TCRdb applying MiXCR to the multiplex PCR reads. The sample contains fewer than 450,000 distinct CDR3 sequences, 17% of which appear only once. Sequencing was carried out using blood. Source of these receptors: a young woman with Graves' hyperthyroidism that later progressed to Graves' ophthalmopathy. Both conserved end residues are part of each CDR3. A D gene is named only where the DNA matches it firmly. The size of a clone is reported for some rows only, either as once, few or many, or as a class for expanded clones.

V	size	J	D	CDR3	DNA
TRBV12-3/TRBV12-4	many	TRBJ1-4	TRBD1	CASSSTGDSDEKLFF	TGTGCCAGCAGTTCAACAGGGGATTCCGATGAAAAACTGTTTTTT
TRBV27	many	TRBJ2-5	TRBD2	CASRVAGGHETQYF	TGTGCCAGCAGAGTAGCGGGAGGGCACGAGACCCAGTACTTC
TRBV6-2/TRBV6-3	-	TRBJ2-3	TRBD2	CASSLDRGLAGATDTQYF	TGTGCCAGCAGCCTAGACCGGGGACTAGCGGGAGCGACAGATACGCAGTATTTT
TRBV12-3/TRBV12-4	many	TRBJ2-5	-	CASSFRWVETQYF	TGTGCCAGCAGTTTTCGTTGGGTCGAGACCCAGTACTTC
TRBV27	many	TRBJ2-6	TRBD1	CASSRLLGQSPWRSGANVLTF	TGTGCCAGCAGTAGGCTCTTGGGACAGAGCCCGTGGAGATCTGGGGCCAACGTCCTGACTTTC
TRBV5-4	-	TRBJ2-5	TRBD2	CASSKRLAPGSETQYF	TGTGCCAGCAGCAAGAGACTAGCCCCGGGTTCGGAGACCCAGTACTTC
TRBV7-9	many	TRBJ2-3	-	CASSKTDTQYF	TGTGCCAGCAGCAAAACAGATACGCAGTATTTT
TRBV10-3	many	TRBJ1-1	-	CAISGKKVGMNTEAFF	TGTGCCATCAGTGGTAAAAAGGTGGGAATGAACACTGAAGCTTTCTTT
TRBV19	many	TRBJ2-7	TRBD2	CASSISGAGGYEQYF	TGTGCCAGTAGTATATCAGGAGCGGGAGGGTACGAGCAGTACTTC
TRBV20-1	few	TRBJ1-5	-	CSARDMMWDPGQPQHF	TGCAGTGCTAGAGATATGATGTGGGATCCGGGCCAGCCCCAGCATTTT
TRBV27	-	TRBJ1-6	-	CASSSGTSPLHF	TGTGCCAGCAGCTCCGGGACCTCACCCCTCCACTTT
TRBV6-1	many	TRBJ2-7	TRBD1	CASSEVGTGVEQYF	TGTGCCAGCAGTGAAGTCGGGACAGGGGTCGAGCAGTACTTC
TRBV12-3/TRBV12-4	-	TRBJ2-1	-	CASSPRPPGEQFF	TGTGCCAGCAGTCCAAGACCCCCGGGGGAGCAGTTCTTC
TRBV24-1	-	TRBJ2-3	-	CATSDRGFTDTQYF	TGTGCCACCAGTGATAGGGGGTTCACAGATACGCAGTATTTT
TRBV19	many	TRBJ2-1	TRBD2	CASSLSRTSSYNEQFF	TGTGCCAGTAGTCTGTCCCGGACTAGCTCCTACAATGAGCAGTTCTTC
TRBV19	few	TRBJ2-1	TRBD1	CASSNDRGARNEQFF	TGTGCCAGTAGTAACGACAGGGGGGCGCGGAATGAGCAGTTCTTC
TRBV11-2	-	TRBJ1-1	TRBD1	CASSPGTGGWAFF	TGTGCCAGCAGCCCAGGGACAGGGGGATGGGCTTTCTTT
TRBV6-2/TRBV6-3	-	TRBJ2-1	-	CASSDGSSYNEQFF	TGTGCCAGCAGTGACGGGAGCTCCTACAATGAGCAGTTCTTC
TRBV7-9	-	TRBJ1-1	-	CASSLDREITEAFF	TGTGCCAGCAGCTTAGACAGGGAAATCACTGAAGCTTTCTTT
TRBV3-1	many	TRBJ1-6	-	CASSQGAGHNSPLHF	TGTGCCAGCAGCCAAGGGGCAGGCCATAATTCACCCCTCCACTTT
TRBV27	many	TRBJ2-3	-	CASSRRNPTDTQYF	TGTGCCAGCAGTCGGAGGAACCCCACAGATACGCAGTATTTT
TRBV19	few	TRBJ2-4	TRBD2	CASSIAFPGLAGNIQYF	TGTGCCAGTAGTATAGCATTTCCGGGACTAGCGGGGAACATTCAGTACTTC
TRBV11-3	-	TRBJ2-6	TRBD1	CASSPWTGDYSGANVLTF	TGTGCCAGCAGCCCCTGGACAGGGGATTACTCTGGGGCCAACGTCCTGACTTTC
TRBV3-1	many	TRBJ2-5	-	CASSSSLSTQYF	TGTGCCAGCAGCTCAAGTCTCAGTACCCAGTACTTC
TRBV7-2	many	TRBJ2-1	TRBD2	CASSISGGTYNEQFF	TGTGCCAGCAGCATAAGCGGGGGGACCTACAATGAGCAGTTCTTC